These 7 T cell receptor beta chains were sequenced from one sample in a study of blood T cell repertoires in COVID-19. Repertoires were generated with immunoSEQ multiplex PCR, while TCRdb's copy carries only in-frame clones and drops some. The sample has some 35,000 clones, 60% to 80% seen once. Source material: peripheral blood. The receptor source for this set is a man older than 75 with acute or convalescent COVID-19.

Many counts were recorded for this clone. V and J are TRBV7-3 and TRBJ2-1; D perhaps matches TRBD2 (6 bases). This CDR3 is built from 13 residues. The V and J ends lost 3 bases and 8 bases respectively, with 11 bases between them. Germline V CDR1 and CDR2: SGHTA, FQGTGA. CDR3 amino acids: CASSFFGGDEQFF. The DNA for the CDR3 is TGTGCCAGCAGCTTCTTTGGAGGGGATGAGCAGTTCTTC.

The chain carries TRBV29-1 and TRBJ1-2; 7 bases fit TRBD1. Per germline, CDR1 SQVTM and CDR2 ANQGSEA. The length of the CDR3 is 16 residues. The ends lost 4 bases at V and 5 bases at J; junction bases unmatched: 16. CDR3 sequence reads: CSVGLTRTGRNYGYTF. The CDR3 region has the DNA TGCAGCGTTGGATTAACCCGGACAGGTCGAAATTATGGCTACACCTTC. The full variable domain, rest sourced from reference TRBV29-1 and TRBJ1-2, is SAVISQKPSRDICQRGTSLTIQCQVDSQVTMMFWYRQQPGQSLTLIATANQGSEATYESGFVIDKFPISRPNLTFSTLTVSNMSPEDSSIYLCSVGLTRTGRNYGYTFGSGTRLTVV.

The chain recombines TRBV7-2 with TRBJ2-1, with 15 positions matching TRBD2. Germline V lookup: CDR1 SGHTA, CDR2 FQGNSA. The junction had 3 bases not matched to a gene; V was cut back by 5 bases and J by 7 bases. There are 15 residues in the CDR3. CDR3 sequence reads: CASSPGLAGGNEQFF. Here the CDR3 DNA reads TGTGCCAGCAGCCCGGGACTAGCGGGGGGAAATGAGCAGTTCTTC.

The rearrangement joins TRBV15 to TRBJ2-5; maybe TRBD1 (6 bases). This CDR3 is built from 14 residues. Germline lookup yields CDR1 LNHNV and CDR2 YYDKDF (reference sequence). Deletions cut 5 bases from V and 3 bases from J, with 13 bases between. The CDR3 DNA sequence: TGTGCCACCAGCGACACAGGGTCGAAAGAGACCCAGTACTTC. This codes for CATSDTGSKETQYF.

This clone was observed once. The chain links TRBV24-1 to TRBJ1-5; D might be TRBD1 (6 bases). The CDR3 contains 14 residues. The germline V gene has CDR1 KGHDR and CDR2 SFDVKD. The V and J ends lost 4 bases and 6 bases respectively, with 12 bases between them. CDR3 coding DNA: TGTGCCACCAGTGAAACAGGGTCAGGTCAGCCCCAGCATTTT. Translation: CATSETGSGQPQHF.

V and J are TRBV5-1 and TRBJ2-5; D call uncertain. This CDR3 has 13 amino acids. Trimming stripped 5 bases from V and 2 bases from J, with 10 bases between. Looked up from germline, CDR1 is SGHRS and CDR2 is YFSETQ. The CDR3 region is CASRIDRQETQYF. Written as DNA, the CDR3 is TGCGCCAGCAGAATAGATCGGCAAGAGACCCAGTACTTC.

V usage is TRBV19 and J usage is TRBJ2-5; 8 bases align to TRBD1. Per the germline V gene, CDR1 is LNHDA and CDR2 is SQIVND (reference sequence). This CDR3 spans 15 amino acids. The V gene end was trimmed by 7 bases and the J gene end by 5 bases; junction bases not matched to a gene: 12. As DNA, the CDR3 is TGTGCCAGTAAAGAACCCCCTGGACAGGGCGAGACCCAGTACTTC. Translation gives CASKEPPGQGETQYF. Combining the CDR3 with reference TRBV19 and TRBJ2-5 gives the whole variable domain DGGITQSPKYLFRKEGQNVTLSCEQNLNHDAMYWYRQDPGQGLRLIYYSQIVNDFQKGDIAEGYSVSREKKESFPLTVTSAQKNPTAFYLCASKEPPGQGETQYFGPGTRLLVL.